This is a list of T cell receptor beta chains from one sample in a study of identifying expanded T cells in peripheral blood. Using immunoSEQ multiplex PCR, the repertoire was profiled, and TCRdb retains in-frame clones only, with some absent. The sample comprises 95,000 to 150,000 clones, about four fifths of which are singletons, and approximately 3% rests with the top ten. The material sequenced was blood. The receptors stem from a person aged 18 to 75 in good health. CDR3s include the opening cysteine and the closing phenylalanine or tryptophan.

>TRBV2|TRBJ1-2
CASRGTASYGYTF
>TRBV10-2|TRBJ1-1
CASGSGGGIRAFF
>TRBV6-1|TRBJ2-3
CASRGNTDTQYF
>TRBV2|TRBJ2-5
CASSELKLETQYF
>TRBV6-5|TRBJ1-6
CASSYVRGGYNSPLHF
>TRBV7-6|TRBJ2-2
CASSPSGSAGRISNTGELFF
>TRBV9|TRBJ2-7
CASSDRDGGEQYF
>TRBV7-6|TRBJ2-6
CASSPLDRFLNSGANVLTF
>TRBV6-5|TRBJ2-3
CASSYSPWPGTDTQYF
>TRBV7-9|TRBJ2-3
CASSPGYVGGLDTQYF
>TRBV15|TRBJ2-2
CATSTADRANTGELFF
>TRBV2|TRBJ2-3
CASLPGQGTADTQYF
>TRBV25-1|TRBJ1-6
CASSDSPTGQGSSPLHF
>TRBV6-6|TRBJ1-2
CASNQAPGQGGYTF
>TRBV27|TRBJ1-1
CASSLAGFTEAFF
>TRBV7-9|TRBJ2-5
CASSFTGRETQYF
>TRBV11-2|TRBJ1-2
CASSLPGQGHYGYTF
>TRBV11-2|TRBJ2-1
CASSLGTGAVNEQFF
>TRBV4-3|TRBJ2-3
CASSQGDLDGVDTQYF
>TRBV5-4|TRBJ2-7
CASSWDRYEQYF
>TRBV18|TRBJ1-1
CASSQYGNTEAFF
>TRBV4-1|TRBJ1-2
CASSLAYGGNYGYTF
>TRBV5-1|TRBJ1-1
CASSLLKRTEAFF
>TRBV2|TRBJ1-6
CASSEGWYSPLHF
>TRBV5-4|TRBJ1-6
CASSLGQGLNSPLHF
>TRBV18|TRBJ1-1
CASSPSRQGNTEAFF
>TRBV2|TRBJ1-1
CASSNGGVKDTEAFF
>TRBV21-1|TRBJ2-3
CASSKEPGSPRPPEEYF
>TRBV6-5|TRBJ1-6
CASRARRRRGSPLHF
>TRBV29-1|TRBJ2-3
CSVAVTDTQYF
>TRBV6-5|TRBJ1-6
CASSRTSSYNSPLHF
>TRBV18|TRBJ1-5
CASSPTGGRRLGNQPQHF
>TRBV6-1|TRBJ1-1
CASKRESLMNTEAFF
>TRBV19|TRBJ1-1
CACSDRNTEAFF
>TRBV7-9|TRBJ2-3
CASSLGQAGDRTDTQYF
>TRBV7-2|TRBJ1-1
CASSLDLEGTPFF
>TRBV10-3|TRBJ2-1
CAIYSGQGPYNEQFF
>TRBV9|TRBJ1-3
CASSALPNSGNTIYF
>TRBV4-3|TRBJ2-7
CASSQESGYEQYF
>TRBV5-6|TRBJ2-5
CASSSGNPGTGLSETQYF
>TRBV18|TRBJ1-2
CASSSGYYGYTF
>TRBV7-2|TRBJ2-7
CASSLGVDRVWDGQYF
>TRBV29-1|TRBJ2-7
CSVDSGATYEQYF
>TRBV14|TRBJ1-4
CASSQYISQGKLFF
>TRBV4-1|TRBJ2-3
CASSQGSGTGGFITTDTQYF
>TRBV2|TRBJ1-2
CASSEATENYGYTF
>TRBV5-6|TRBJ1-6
CASSRTGLSYNSPLHF
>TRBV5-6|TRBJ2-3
CASSLAVAGGPGTDTQYF
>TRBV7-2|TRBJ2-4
CASSLVLQGFGKNIQYF
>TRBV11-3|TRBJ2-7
CASSPGRAEQYF
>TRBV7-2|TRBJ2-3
CASSPGLNTDTQYF